This section outlines one T cell receptor beta chain sequence together with its context. Its antigen is currently unknown. This entry comes from a study of T cells in localized non-small cell lung cancer. Notes on the study in general: Only one tumor region was sequenced, so heterogeneity remains possible.

Clones were sequenced by immunoSEQ multiplex PCR, and TCRdb holds only the in-frame ones, with some missing. The sample carries 70,000 to 100,000 clones, just over 90% recorded once. The CDR3 is 14 amino acids. V lost 5 bases, J lost 6 bases, and 14 bases lay in between. The germline CDR1 and CDR2 sequences are MNHEY and SMNVEV (reference sequence). The V and J genes are TRBV27 and TRBJ1-3; weak D call: TRBD1 (6 bases). Source: PBMCs, taken before any cancer treatment. The sequence derives from a woman aged 40 to 75 with stage II squamous cell lung carcinoma. Written as DNA, the CDR3 is TGTGCCAGCAGTCCGACCGCGGGACAAAACACCATATATTTT. Its protein is CASSPTAGQNTIYF.